These 21 T cell receptor beta chains were all obtained from the same sample, sequenced in a study of blood T cell repertoires in COVID-19. Assay: immunoSEQ multiplex PCR; the TCRdb copy retains only in-frame clones and omits some. This table has about 290,000 clones, roughly 91% appearing once. Sequenced: peripheral blood. These receptors all come from a woman aged 25 to 39 with COVID-19, enrolled during active disease.

This clone was observed a few times. The genes are TRBV28 and TRBJ2-5; 14 bases fit TRBD2. After removal of 5 bases from V and 3 bases from J, the junction contained 5 bases not matched to a gene. The CDR3 has 16 residues. Germline CDR1 MDHEN, CDR2 SYDVKM. Here the CDR3 DNA reads TGTGCCAGCAGTCCCGGGACTAGCGGGGGAAAAGAGACCCAGTACTTC. Translated: CASSPGTSGGKETQYF.

The chain uses TRBV11-2 and TRBJ1-5; D is perhaps TRBD1 (5 bases). CDR1 and CDR2 (germline): SGHAT, FQNNGV. Trimming pared 3 bases from V and 4 bases from J, leaving 13 bases between. The CDR3 is 15 residues long. CDR3 in DNA: TGTGCCAGCAGCTTCGGTGGGGGGTCTAATCAGCCCCAGCATTTT. As protein: CASSFGGGSNQPQHF.

CDR3 nucleotide sequence: TGTGCCAGCAGCTGGGGACAGGGGTCTTCCTACAATGAGCAGTTCTTC. Amino acid sequence: CASSWGQGSSYNEQFF. The rearrangement links TRBV11-2 to TRBJ2-1; 10 nucleotides line up with TRBD1. From germline, CDR1 is SGHAT and CDR2 FQNNGV. The CDR3 has 16 residues. Losses at the gene ends were 4 bases for V and 1 base for J; bases not matched to a gene: 4.

A few counts support this clone. This chain links TRBV6-7 with TRBJ1-3; TRBD1 matches 8 bases. TRBV6-7 is flagged as an ORF with uncertain function. The junction had 8 bases not matched to a gene; V was cut back by 4 bases and J by 0 bases. The CDR3 sequence is 17 residues long. For the CDR3, the DNA is TGTGCCAGCAGTTTCCGGACAGGGATAAACTCTGGAAACACCATATATTTT. Residues: CASSFRTGINSGNTIYF.

The chain is built from TRBV6-5 and TRBJ2-7, with a weak D call TRBD1 (6 bases). The CDR3 length is 16 residues. CDR1 is MNHEY and CDR2 is SVGAGI in the germline V gene. Trimming cost V 0 bases and J 4 bases, with 16 bases left between them. CDR3 in amino acids: CASSYSNTGSVYEQYF. The CDR3 DNA is TGTGCCAGCAGTTACTCGAATACAGGGAGTGTTTACGAGCAGTACTTC.

The genes are TRBV24-1 and TRBJ1-5, with TRBD1 matching 7 bases. Germline V lookup: CDR1 KGHDR, CDR2 SFDVKD. Trimming at V came to 3 bases and at J to 6 bases, leaving 7 bases not matched to a gene. The CDR3 length is 15 residues. The CDR3: CATSDPRQGGQPQHF. Here the CDR3 DNA reads TGTGCCACCAGTGATCCTAGACAGGGCGGTCAGCCCCAGCATTTT.

V gene TRBV7-9 combines with J gene TRBJ2-1; TRBD2 matches 16 bases. This CDR3 has 15 amino acids. Trimming took 4 bases from V and 9 from J; bases not matched to a gene: 3. Germline loops: CDR1 SEHNR, CDR2 FQNEAQ (reference sequence). This chain's CDR3 is CASSSGLAGGREQFF. As DNA, the CDR3 is TGTGCCAGCAGCTCGGGACTAGCGGGGGGGCGTGAGCAGTTCTTC.

This clone has just one count. The chain employs TRBV28 and TRBJ1-4; D remains ambiguous. This CDR3 is built from 14 residues. Trimming pared 3 bases from V and 3 bases from J, leaving 8 bases between. Germline values: CDR1 MDHEN, CDR2 SYDVKM. CDR3 bases: TGTGCCAGCAGTTTCACAGAGTCTAATGAAAAACTGTTTTTT. It specifies CASSFTESNEKLFF.

This chain links TRBV11-2 with TRBJ2-2; 7 nucleotides line up with TRBD2. The V gene's germline CDR1 is SGHAT and CDR2 FQNNGV. The CDR3 is 17 amino acids. V was clipped by 6 bases and J by 2 bases; unmatched bases: 12. The CDR3 reads CASRSYRGGLNTGELFF. CDR3 bases: TGTGCCAGCAGATCCTACCGCGGGGGACTAAACACCGGGGAGCTGTTTTTT.

This chain connects TRBV30 to TRBJ2-7; TRBD2 might be the D (5 bases). The V gene lost 7 bases and the J gene lost 3 bases, with 16 bases spanning the gap. Germline values: CDR1 GTSNPN, CDR2 SVGIG (reference sequence). The CDR3 spans 13 residues. As DNA, the CDR3 is TGTGCCTCCAGGCGAGGGCAACACTACGAGCAGTACTTC. Its protein is CASRRGQHYEQYF.

Regarding this clone: Other nucleotide sequences from this sample produce the same CDR3. J is TRBJ2-7 and V is TRBV5-1, with D maybe TRBD1 (5 bases). This CDR3 has 13 amino acids. The germline CDR1 and CDR2 sequences are SGHRS and YFSETQ. The V end lost 0 bases, the J end lost 2 bases, and 6 bases lay between the germline ends. The CDR3 region has the DNA TGCGCCAGCAGCTTGGCGGACACCTACGAGCAGTACTTC. It codes for CASSLADTYEQYF.

The DNA for the CDR3 is TGTGCCAGCAGCTCAGATCACCGGGACAGCTACGAGCAGTACTTC. Amino acids: CASSSDHRDSYEQYF. This chain joins TRBV12-1 and TRBJ2-7; TRBD1, the D gene given by the table, was not confirmed from the DNA. TRBV12-1 is a documented pseudogene. The CDR3 length is 15 residues.

This chain uses TRBV10-2 with TRBJ1-2; possible D gene TRBD1, 6 bases. The V gene lost 8 bases and the J gene lost 5 bases, with 21 bases spanning the gap. The length of the CDR3 is 15 residues. Germline V gene lookup returns CDR1 WSHSY and CDR2 SAAADI. For the CDR3, the DNA is TGCGCCAGCGGTACAGGGAACCCGGGGTGGTATGGCTACACCTTC. Translating gives CASGTGNPGWYGYTF.

This clone was recorded once. This chain joins TRBV29-1 and TRBJ1-2; D is undetermined. This CDR3 region has 12 residues. The germline gives CDR1 SQVTM, CDR2 ANQGSEA. Trimming shortened V by 4 bases and J by 8 bases, and 14 bases separated the two germline ends. CDR3 sequence reads: CSVVVPTEGYTF. Written as DNA, the CDR3 is TGCAGCGTTGTTGTACCCACAGAGGGCTACACCTTC.

V usage is TRBV27 and J usage is TRBJ1-6; unclear D gene. Between the trimmed V and J ends, which lost 6 bases and 10 bases, there was a span of 13 bases. CDR1 and CDR2 from the germline V gene are MNHEY and SMNVEV (reference sequence). CDR3 size: 13 residues. The CDR3 reads CASRGIGVSPLHF. The DNA for the CDR3 is TGTGCCAGCAGGGGGATCGGGGTCTCACCCCTCCACTTT.

The chain joins TRBV19 to TRBJ2-1; a weak D match, TRBD2 (6 bases). Trimming left V 3 bases short and J 12 bases short, with 27 bases between. The germline CDR1 and CDR2 sequences are LNHDA and SQIVND (reference sequence). The CDR3 has 17 amino acids. The CDR3 protein is CASSIAKTGTRTRRQFF. CDR3 coding DNA: TGTGCCAGTAGTATCGCCAAAACCGGGACTCGTACACGTCGGCAGTTCTTC.

Note on this clone: Additional DNA sequences in this sample encode the identical CDR3. The J gene is TRBJ1-1, the V gene TRBV5-1; no clear D. The CDR3 has 15 amino acids. CDR1 and CDR2 (germline): SGHRS, YFSETQ. V was shortened by 0 bases and J by 0 bases, with 9 bases between the two germline ends. CDR3 protein: CASSLGGRLNTEAFF. CDR3 bases: TGCGCCAGCAGCTTGGGTGGCAGATTGAACACTGAAGCTTTCTTT.

The chain recombines TRBV15 with TRBJ2-5; D might be TRBD2 (6 bases). Germline V gene sequence: CDR1 LNHNV, CDR2 YYDKDF (reference sequence). There are 14 residues in the CDR3. V lost 5 bases to trimming and J lost 2 bases, with 12 bases between them. Here the CDR3 DNA reads TGTGCCACCAGCCCCCGGGGGAGGCAAGAGACCCAGTACTTC. This codes for CATSPRGRQETQYF.

V and J are TRBV2 and TRBJ2-3, with D tentatively TRBD2 (6 bases). Trimming left V 5 bases short and J 1 base short, with 19 bases between. CDR3 length: 17 residues. CDR1 and CDR2 from the germline V gene are SNHLY and FYNNEI. The CDR3 sequence is CASSSIGTWGGTDTQYF. In DNA, the CDR3 is TGTGCCAGCAGTTCCATAGGGACCTGGGGGGGCACAGATACGCAGTATTTT. Full variable domain (rest looked up from reference TRBV2 and TRBJ2-3): EPEVTQTPSHQVTQMGQEVILRCVPISNHLYFYWYRQILGQKVEFLVSFYNNEISEKSEIFDDQFSVERPDGSNFTLKIRSTKLEDSAMYFCASSSIGTWGGTDTQYFGPGTRLTVL.

The chain is built from TRBV28 and TRBJ2-2, with D unclear. The V gene lost 8 bases and the J gene lost 5 bases, with 21 bases spanning the gap. CDR3 length: 16 residues. CDR1 is MDHEN and CDR2 is SYDVKM in the germline V gene. The CDR3 loop reads CASASSSASSTGELFF. The CDR3 nucleotides read TGTGCCAGCGCCTCCAGTTCCGCTTCGTCTACCGGGGAGCTGTTTTTT. The complete variable domain, with remaining parts taken from reference TRBV28 and TRBJ2-2, reads DVKVTQSSRYLVKRTGEKVFLECVQDMDHENMFWYRQDPGLGLRLIYFSYDVKMKEKGDIPEGYSVSREKKERFSLILESASTNQTSMYLCASASSSASSTGELFFGEGSRLTVL.

Here the CDR3 DNA reads TGCGCCAGCAGCCCCGGTGGGGCCTGGGGGGCCAACGTCCTGACTTTC. Translated: CASSPGGAWGANVLTF. V and J are TRBV5-1 and TRBJ2-6; tentative D call: TRBD1 (5 bases). The V gene's germline CDR1 is SGHRS and CDR2 YFSETQ. This CDR3 spans 16 amino acids. With 4 bases removed from V and 4 bases from J, the gap between germline ends came to 15 bases.